The next 28 T cell receptor beta chains were all read from a single sample in a study of T cells in Graves' hyperthyroidism and ophthalmopathy. Amplified TCR beta CDR3 regions came from RNA transcripts. The HTBI primer set drove a first-round RT-PCR of the TCR CDR3. TCRdb used MiXCR to reprocess the multiplex PCR reads, holding one entry per CDR3 protein. The sample lists 550,000 to 850,000 distinct CDR3 sequences; about 17% were seen once. Sequences were obtained from blood. These receptors were taken from a woman in her forties or fifties with Graves' hyperthyroidism that later progressed to Graves' ophthalmopathy.

This clonotype was observed a handful of times. This rearrangement joins TRBV9 to TRBJ2-5; D could derive from TRBD1 or TRBD2 (5 bases each). This CDR3 contains 16 residues. Germline V gene lookup returns CDR1 SGDLS and CDR2 YYNGEE. The V end lost 4 bases, the J end lost 5 bases, and 21 bases lay between the germline ends. CDR3 DNA: TGTGCCAGCAGCCCGAGGGGAGCCGCGGCCGGGGAGACCCAGTACTTC. Translated, it gives CASSPRGAAAGETQYF.

The rearrangement uses TRBV6-1 and TRBJ1-4; possibly TRBD1 for D (5 bases). Trimming pared 6 bases from V and 1 base from J, leaving 18 bases between. Germline V gene data show CDR1 as MNHNS and CDR2 as SASEGT. The CDR3 is 17 amino acids. The CDR3 reads CASSTFRAGGTNEKLFF. In DNA form, the CDR3 reads TGTGCCAGCAGCACGTTCAGGGCCGGTGGAACTAATGAAAAACTGTTTTTT.

This clonotype was picked up one time. V is TRBV5-1 and J is TRBJ2-1, with D possibly TRBD2 on 5 matching bases. The germline V and J ends were trimmed by 3 bases and 3 bases, with 16 bases remaining between them. Germline V gene data show CDR1 as SGHRS and CDR2 as YFSETQ. This CDR3 is built from 16 residues. The CDR3 coding sequence is TGCGCCAGCAGCTCCAGTGGAGGAGTGCTCTACAATGAGCAGTTCTTC. Its protein product is CASSSSGGVLYNEQFF.

This clonotype was found a few times. The chain is built from TRBV5-6 and TRBJ1-1; 8 bases match TRBD1. J was trimmed by 3 bases and V by 3 bases; bases with no gene match: 4. Per the germline V gene, CDR1 is SGHDT and CDR2 is YYEEEE. CDR3 length: 14 residues. The CDR3 coding sequence is TGTGCCAGCAGCTGGGACAGGTCGGACACTGAAGCTTTCTTT. It specifies CASSWDRSDTEAFF.

This clonotype has more than one count but fewer than ten. The genes are TRBV6-2 or TRBV6-3 and TRBJ2-3; D perhaps matches TRBD1 (6 bases). The CDR3 is 15 amino acids. V was shortened by 7 bases and J by 0 bases, with 14 bases between the two germline ends. Germline CDR1 MNHEY, CDR2 SVGEGT. CDR3 sequence (DNA): TGTGCCAGCAAACAAAGGACAGTTAGCACAGATACGCAGTATTTT. It codes for CASKQRTVSTDTQYF.

The gene calls are TRBV28 and TRBJ2-3, with 7 bases identical to TRBD2. The junction had 7 bases not matched to a gene; V was cut back by 2 bases and J by 2 bases. CDR1 and CDR2 (germline): MDHEN, SYDVKM. This CDR3 has 16 amino acids. This CDR3 reads CASSLAGLTHTDTQYF. The CDR3 nucleotides are TGTGCCAGCAGTTTAGCGGGACTAACTCACACAGATACGCAGTATTTT. Using reference TRBV28 and TRBJ2-3 for the parts outside the CDR3, the full variable domain is DVKVTQSSRYLVKRTGEKVFLECVQDMDHENMFWYRQDPGLGLRLIYFSYDVKMKEKGDIPEGYSVSREKKERFSLILESASTNQTSMYLCASSLAGLTHTDTQYFGPGTRLTVL.

This clonotype was found many times. The chain employs TRBV6-1 and TRBJ1-2, with D unresolved. This CDR3 has 14 residues. Trimming pared 0 bases from V and 4 bases from J, leaving 9 bases between. Germline CDR1 and CDR2: MNHNS and SASEGT. DNA of the CDR3: TGTGCCAGCAGTGAAGCGGAAGGCCTCTATGGCTACACCTTC. This translates into CASSEAEGLYGYTF.

This clonotype has at least ten counts. The chain uses TRBV6-1 and TRBJ1-1; TRBD1 might be the D (6 bases). The length of the CDR3 is 12 residues. Trimming cost V 7 bases and J 1 base, with 7 bases left between them. The V gene's germline CDR1 is MNHNS and CDR2 SASEGT. CDR3 DNA sequence: TGTGCCAGCATGGGGGCGAACACTGAAGCTTTCTTT. Translated, it gives CASMGANTEAFF.

The J gene is TRBJ1-1, the V gene TRBV18; the match to TRBD1 covers 7 bases. This CDR3 has 16 amino acids. CDR1 and CDR2 (germline): KGHSH, LQKENI. V dropped 5 bases and J dropped 0; count of bases not matched to a gene: 9. The CDR3 DNA is TGTGCCAGCTCATCGACTCTGGACAGGTTGAACACTGAAGCTTTCTTT. Its translation is CASSSTLDRLNTEAFF.

This clonotype was seen only a few times. The gene calls are TRBV5-6 and TRBJ2-3; D is unresolved. Trimming cost V 0 bases and J 2 bases, with 13 bases left between them. Germline CDR1 reads SGHDT; CDR2 reads YYEEEE. The CDR3 length is 16 residues. The CDR3 sequence is CASSLAALMNTDTQYF. The CDR3 bases are TGTGCCAGCAGCTTGGCCGCACTCATGAACACAGATACGCAGTATTTT.

V and J are TRBV5-1 and TRBJ2-1; 9 bases are a match to TRBD2. The CDR3 totals 18 residues. V lost 0 bases, J lost 4 bases, and 11 bases stayed unmatched. Germline V CDR1 and CDR2: SGHRS, YFSETQ. The CDR3 DNA is TGCGCCAGCAGCTTGGGGAGCCCCAGCGGGGGGACTTACAATGAGCAGTTCTTC. Amino acid sequence: CASSLGSPSGGTYNEQFF. The full variable domain, in which reference TRBV5-1 and TRBJ2-1 provide the parts outside the CDR3, is KAGVTQTPRYLIKTRGQQVTLSCSPISGHRSVSWYQQTPGQGLQFLFEYFSETQRNKGNFPGRFSGRQFSNSRSEMNVSTLELGDSALYLCASSLGSPSGGTYNEQFFGPGTRLTVL.

This clonotype has ten or more counts. V usage is TRBV5-6 and J usage is TRBJ1-1; TRBD1 matches at 8 bases. The CDR3 is made up of 13 amino acids. Germline V gene sequence: CDR1 SGHDT, CDR2 YYEEEE. J gave up 6 bases and V 4 bases, and 5 bases lay outside the gene matches. CDR3 loop: CASSKTGVPEAFF. The CDR3 DNA reads as TGTGCCAGCAGCAAGACAGGGGTCCCTGAAGCTTTCTTT.

This clonotype has a count of ten or more. This chain uses TRBV5-1 with TRBJ1-3; D not certain. Germline CDR1 and CDR2: SGHRS and YFSETQ. With 4 bases removed from V and 0 bases from J, the gap between germline ends came to 8 bases. The CDR3 length is 14 residues. The CDR3 DNA sequence: TGCGCCAGCAGCGGCGACAACTCTGGAAACACCATATATTTT. Amino acids: CASSGDNSGNTIYF.

Worth noting for this clonotype: At one end, the junction sequence differs from germline, possibly due to a read error. The chain uses TRBV7-3 and TRBJ1-1; 9 bases agree with TRBD1. The germline V gene has CDR1 SGHTA and CDR2 FQGTGA. The CDR3 loop spans 14 amino acids. CDR3 sequence (DNA): TGTGCTAGCAGCGGACAGGGGCCTAGCACTGAAGCTTTCTTT. As protein: CASSGQGPSTEAFF.

This clonotype appeared many times. CDR3 sequence reads: CASSQESTPQETQYF. The CDR3 coding sequence is TGTGCCAGCAGCCAAGAATCGACTCCTCAAGAGACCCAGTACTTC. The rearrangement joins TRBV3-1 to TRBJ2-5; D remains unclear. Trimming cost V 0 bases and J 2 bases, with 10 bases left between them. The CDR3 extends over 15 amino acids. Germline CDR1 and CDR2: LGHDT and YNNKEL (reference sequence).

The genes are TRBV5-1 and TRBJ2-3; either TRBD1 or TRBD2 may fit D (5 bases each). From germline, CDR1 is SGHRS and CDR2 YFSETQ. The CDR3 spans 15 residues. V was shortened by 7 bases and J by 4 bases, with 19 bases between the two germline ends. The chain's CDR3 is CASLKIGGSADTQYF. CDR3 DNA: TGCGCCAGCCTGAAAATTGGGGGTAGCGCAGATACGCAGTATTTT.

This clonotype was counted only a few times. The genes are TRBV19 and TRBJ1-1; D remains ambiguous. Germline CDR1 is LNHDA and CDR2 is SQIVND (reference sequence). This CDR3 is built from 13 residues. V lost 7 bases and J lost 4, with 13 bases in between. The CDR3 DNA follows: TGTGCCAGTATGACCTTTCGGAGCACTGAAGCTTTCTTT. It is translated as CASMTFRSTEAFF.

This chain links TRBV19 with TRBJ1-5, with D tentatively TRBD1 (5 bases). There are 13 residues in the CDR3. Trimming left V 5 bases short and J 6 bases short, with 11 bases between. CDR1 LNHDA and CDR2 SQIVND come from the germline V gene (reference sequence). DNA for the CDR3: TGTGCCAGTAGTCCCAGGGTAACTCAGCCCCAGCATTTT. Its translation: CASSPRVTQPQHF. The full variable domain, with the rest looked up from reference TRBV19 and TRBJ1-5, is DGGITQSPKYLFRKEGQNVTLSCEQNLNHDAMYWYRQDPGQGLRLIYYSQIVNDFQKGDIAEGYSVSREKKESFPLTVTSAQKNPTAFYLCASSPRVTQPQHFGDGTRLSIL.

Only one count was recorded for this clonotype. The chain carries TRBV10-3 and TRBJ1-5, with D possibly being TRBD1 (5 bases). The germline gives CDR1 ENHRY, CDR2 SYGVKD. V was cut by 0 bases and J by 6 bases, with 9 bases left in between. The CDR3 length is 14 residues. CDR3 loop: CAISESSGGQPQHF. For the CDR3, the DNA is TGTGCCATCAGTGAGTCATCCGGGGGTCAGCCCCAGCATTTT.

This clonotype was observed a single time. This sequence joins TRBV7-9 and TRBJ2-3, with D maybe TRBD2 (5 bases). Trimming removed 0 bases at V and 4 bases at J, with 14 bases between. Germline V lookup: CDR1 SEHNR, CDR2 FQNEAQ (reference sequence). The CDR3 runs 16 residues. The CDR3: CASSLAARVMADTQYF. CDR3 nucleotide sequence: TGTGCCAGCAGCTTAGCAGCGAGGGTTATGGCAGATACGCAGTATTTT.

This chain links TRBV28 with TRBJ1-5; TRBD1 aligns across 7 bases. J lost 7 bases, V lost 4 bases, and 7 bases had no gene match. The germline V gene has CDR1 MDHEN and CDR2 SYDVKM. The CDR3 is 14 amino acids. CDR3 loop: CASSSGQEEQPQHF. In DNA, the CDR3 is TGTGCCAGCAGTTCTGGACAGGAGGAACAGCCCCAGCATTTT.

This chain joins TRBV7-2 and TRBJ2-3; TRBD2 aligns across 9 bases. The germline gives CDR1 SGHTA, CDR2 FQGNSA. V gave up 2 bases and J gave up 4 bases; unmatched junction bases: 7. This CDR3 has 16 residues. CDR3 DNA sequence: TGTGCCAGCAGCTTATCGATAGCGGGGGCCGCAGATACGCAGTATTTT. Its protein product is CASSLSIAGAADTQYF.

This clonotype has a handful of counts. The chain links TRBV6-1 to TRBJ2-2; possible D gene TRBD1, 6 bases. The CDR3 consists of 14 residues. Germline values: CDR1 MNHNS, CDR2 SASEGT. V dropped 6 bases and J dropped 1 base, with 9 bases sitting between them. CDR3 loop: CASRARGNTGELFF. For the CDR3, the DNA is TGTGCCAGCAGAGCCAGGGGGAACACCGGGGAGCTGTTTTTT.

V is TRBV29-1 and J is TRBJ2-2; D is ambiguous. The length of the CDR3 is 13 residues. V lost 2 bases and J lost 0, with 4 bases in between. Per the germline V gene, CDR1 is SQVTM and CDR2 is ANQGSEA. In nucleotides, the CDR3 is TGCAGCGTTGAAACCACGAACACCGGGGAGCTGTTTTTT. It codes for CSVETTNTGELFF.

V gene TRBV10-3 combines with J gene TRBJ1-1, with TRBD1 matching over 9 bases. This CDR3 has 18 residues. Germline V gene sequence: CDR1 ENHRY, CDR2 SYGVKD. Trimming removed 4 bases from V and 0 bases from J; junction bases left unmatched: 12. CDR3 protein: CAISGAQGADSLNTEAFF. DNA for the CDR3: TGTGCCATCAGTGGGGCACAGGGGGCCGATTCATTGAACACTGAAGCTTTCTTT.

This chain connects TRBV27 to TRBJ1-5, with TRBD1 as a possible D gene (5 bases). Germline-derived CDR1 and CDR2 are MNHEY and SMNVEV (reference sequence). Trimming cost V 5 bases and J 7 bases, with 15 bases left between them. This CDR3 spans 14 amino acids. The CDR3 DNA reads as TGTGCCAGCAGTCCTCCGGGGCCGGGACAGCCCCAGCATTTT. Amino acid sequence: CASSPPGPGQPQHF.

V usage is TRBV27 and J usage is TRBJ1-2; 12 bases agree with TRBD1. V trimming: 5 bases; J trimming: 0 bases; junction bases outside the gene matches: 7. Germline assignment: CDR1 MNHEY and CDR2 SMNVEV (reference sequence). The length of the CDR3 is 17 residues. The CDR3 DNA is TGTGCCAGCAGTCGGGGGACAGGGGGCTCGTCTAACTATGGCTACACCTTC. It encodes CASSRGTGGSSNYGYTF.

The table lists this clonotype with a few counts. V usage is TRBV20-1 and J usage is TRBJ2-7; a weak D match, TRBD2 (6 bases). The CDR3 covers 15 residues. Trimming cost V 0 bases and J 1 base, with 13 bases left between them. Germline CDR1 is DFQATT and CDR2 is SNEGSKA (reference sequence). CDR3 amino acids: CSARDRDSHSYEQYF. Written as DNA, the CDR3 is TGCAGTGCTAGAGATAGGGACTCGCATTCCTACGAGCAGTACTTC.